This T cell receptor beta chain was observed in a study of vaccination effects on CD4 cells after COVID-19. Study-level background: Researchers obtained post-vaccine samples at a median of 72 days past the second dose.

J gave up 5 bases and V 8 bases, and 6 bases lay outside the gene matches. Germline CDR1 and CDR2: MNHEY and SVGAGI. The CDR3 extends over 13 amino acids. The data were produced by immunoSEQ multiplex PCR, yet TCRdb's version contains in-frame clones alone and is incomplete. The table has about 22,000 clones, around 70% seen once; the top ten hold 9.5% to 13%. A note on this clone: Its specificity is unknown.

Sequencing was preceded by expansion of antigen-specific CD4+ T cells with viral peptide pools in the ViraFEST assay. Following culture for roughly 10 days, CD4+ T cells were isolated. Every participant took two doses of the BNT162b2 or mRNA-1273 vaccine. The TCR sequence derives from a human donor who received a COVID-19 vaccine. Specimen: CD4+ T cells from PBMCs cultured with HCoV-NL63 spike peptides, collected after COVID-19 vaccination. The chain carries TRBV6-5 and TRBJ1-1; 9 nucleotides align to TRBD1. CDR3 in amino acids: CASLGTGMTEAFF. CDR3 bases: TGTGCCAGCTTAGGGACAGGGATGACTGAAGCTTTCTTT.